These T cell receptor beta chains were read from a single sample in a study of control samples from healthy donors and cancer patients. TCRdb's table, derived via immunoSEQ multiplex PCR, lists solely in-frame clones and lacks some. The sample holds around 140,000 clones; under 95% are singletons and the top ten take almost 6%. The specimen was blood. These TCRs come from a man between 18 and 29 years old in good health. Both conserved end residues are part of each CDR3. A D gene is named only where the DNA matches it firmly. Expanded clones get a size class; other rows say once, few or many, or leave the size out.

v_call,clone_size,j_call,d_call,cdr3_aa,cdr3_nt
TRBV11-2,-,TRBJ2-7,-,CASSLEASSSYEQYF,TGTGCCAGCAGCTTAGAGGCTTCGAGCTCCTACGAGCAGTACTTC
TRBV4-1,-,TRBJ2-1,TRBD2,CASSQEGGSREQFF,TGCGCCAGCAGCCAAGAGGGCGGGAGTAGGGAGCAGTTCTTC
TRBV6-6,-,TRBJ2-7,-,CASNYGRAEQYF,TGTGCCAGCAATTACGGGCGGGCCGAGCAGTACTTC
TRBV7-9,once,TRBJ1-1,-,CASSFQGRNTEAFF,TGTGCCAGCAGCTTCCAGGGGCGGAACACTGAAGCTTTCTTT
TRBV28,-,TRBJ2-1,TRBD1,CASSPDRGIRAYNEQFF,TGTGCCAGCAGCCCTGACAGGGGGATAAGGGCCTACAATGAGCAGTTCTTC
TRBV10-3,-,TRBJ1-3,-,CATTNLPGGYGENTIYF,TGTGCCACCACAAACTTGCCGGGCGGATATGGAGAAAACACCATATATTTT
TRBV4-3,-,TRBJ2-1,-,CASSQRAKLELNEQFF,TGCGCCAGCAGCCAGCGAGCCAAACTGGAACTAAATGAGCAGTTCTTC
TRBV15,-,TRBJ2-2,-,CATSTRDTFLSTGELFF,TGTGCCACCAGCACCCGGGACACATTTTTGTCCACCGGGGAGCTGTTTTTT
TRBV9,-,TRBJ1-3,-,CASSVARGRSGNTIYF,TGTGCCAGCAGCGTAGCCCGGGGCCGTTCTGGAAACACCATATATTTT
TRBV7-9,-,TRBJ2-2,-,CASSAGELFF,TGTGCCAGCAGCGCCGGGGAGCTGTTTTTT
TRBV28,once,TRBJ1-5,-,CASSLNPGHFYQPQHF,TGTGCCAGCAGTCTCAACCCGGGACACTTTTATCAGCCCCAGCATTTT
TRBV9,-,TRBJ2-1,-,CASSVRALGSYNEQFF,TGTGCCAGCAGCGTCCGGGCGTTGGGGTCCTACAATGAGCAGTTCTTC
TRBV7-2,-,TRBJ2-5,-,CASSLASGQETQYF,TGTGCCAGCAGCTTAGCCTCGGGACAAGAGACCCAGTACTTC
TRBV5-1,-,TRBJ1-5,-,CASSQDSNQPQHF,TGCGCCAGCAGCCAGGATAGCAATCAGCCCCAGCATTTT
TRBV18,few,TRBJ1-5,TRBD1,CASSAGTEIKPQHF,TGTGCCAGCTCAGCCGGGACAGAAATCAAGCCCCAGCATTTT
TRBV9,-,TRBJ1-4,-,CASSVGPGNEKLFF,TGTGCCAGCAGCGTCGGACCGGGGAATGAAAAACTGTTTTTT
TRBV6-1,once,TRBJ1-4,TRBD1,CASSEAHRGRNEKLFF,TGTGCCAGCAGTGAAGCGCATAGGGGGCGAAATGAAAAACTGTTTTTT
TRBV4-1,-,TRBJ2-5,-,CASSQESGTEEETQYF,TGCGCCAGCAGCCAAGAATCGGGGACGGAGGAAGAGACCCAGTACTTC
TRBV6-5,-,TRBJ1-1,-,CASSPRSAFF,TGTGCCAGCAGTCCAAGATCAGCTTTCTTT
TRBV4-1,-,TRBJ2-5,TRBD2,CASSLEGTIQETQYF,TGCGCCAGCAGCCTAGAAGGGACTATTCAAGAGACCCAGTACTTC
TRBV18,once,TRBJ1-1,-,CASSPDMNTEAFF,TGTGCCAGCTCACCAGACATGAACACTGAAGCTTTCTTT
TRBV7-2,-,TRBJ1-5,TRBD1,CASSLKGQGERDQPQHF,TGTGCCAGCAGCTTAAAGGGACAGGGGGAGAGAGATCAGCCCCAGCATTTT
TRBV30,-,TRBJ2-5,-,CAWKGGRETQYF,TGTGCCTGGAAAGGGGGGAGGGAGACCCAGTACTTC
TRBV5-1,-,TRBJ1-1,TRBD1,CASSLQGAGGTEAFF,TGCGCCAGCAGCTTACAGGGGGCGGGCGGCACTGAAGCTTTCTTT
TRBV4-1,-,TRBJ2-7,-,CASSQEWQTYEQYF,TGCGCCAGCAGCCAAGAGTGGCAGACCTACGAGCAGTACTTC
TRBV28,-,TRBJ2-3,TRBD1,CASSHDRGATDTQYF,TGTGCCAGCAGCCATGACAGGGGGGCTACAGATACGCAGTATTTT
TRBV6-5,-,TRBJ2-1,-,CATRRGAHNEQFF,TGTGCCACCAGGCGAGGAGCGCACAATGAGCAGTTCTTC
TRBV7-2,-,TRBJ2-3,-,CASSAQASAQGTDTQYF,TGTGCCAGCAGCGCACAAGCCTCGGCTCAGGGTACAGATACGCAGTATTTT
TRBV7-3,-,TRBJ2-5,-,CASSLRGGETQYF,TGTGCCAGCAGCTTACGAGGTGGCGAGACCCAGTACTTC
TRBV28,-,TRBJ2-3,-,CASSLSVESNTDTQYF,TGTGCCAGCAGTTTATCAGTAGAAAGTAACACAGATACGCAGTATTTT
TRBV11-2,-,TRBJ1-1,-,CASSLSPGRRINTEAFF,TGTGCCAGCAGCTTAAGTCCAGGACGGAGAATCAACACTGAAGCTTTCTTT
TRBV19,-,TRBJ2-3,-,CASSMARDIKGDTQYF,TGTGCCAGTAGTATGGCCCGGGACATCAAGGGAGATACGCAGTATTTT
TRBV6-5,-,TRBJ2-1,TRBD1,CASSWDSYNEQFF,TGTGCCAGCAGTTGGGACAGTTACAATGAGCAGTTCTTC
TRBV30,-,TRBJ1-2,-,CAWSDGNPPNYGYTF,TGTGCCTGGAGTGACGGAAATCCCCCTAACTATGGCTACACCTTC
TRBV27,-,TRBJ2-7,TRBD1,CASRGRQGPPEQYF,TGTGCCAGCAGGGGAAGACAGGGCCCCCCCGAGCAGTACTTC
TRBV5-1,-,TRBJ2-5,-,CASSGSGRETQYF,TGCGCCAGCAGCGGGTCGGGGCGAGAGACCCAGTACTTC
TRBV7-9,once,TRBJ2-6,TRBD1,CASSLGGQGTYSGTNVLTF,TGTGCCAGCAGCTTAGGGGGACAGGGAACATACTCTGGGACCAACGTCCTGACTTTC
TRBV5-1,-,TRBJ1-4,-,CASSLYSGETLRREKLFF,TGCGCCAGCAGCTTGTACTCCGGGGAAACCCTTCGCCGGGAAAAACTGTTTTTT
TRBV7-2,-,TRBJ1-1,-,CASSPRNSFMNTEAFF,TGTGCCAGCAGCCCGAGGAATTCCTTTATGAACACTGAAGCTTTCTTT
TRBV5-6,once,TRBJ1-6,-,CASSLQTDFGHSPLHF,TGTGCCAGCAGCTTGCAGACGGACTTTGGCCATTCACCCCTCCACTTT
TRBV27,once,TRBJ1-2,-,CASSPRHGGGYGYTF,TGTGCCAGCAGTCCGCGACACGGCGGTGGCTATGGCTACACCTTC
TRBV5-1,-,TRBJ2-3,-,CASSPGPPTDTQYF,TGCGCCAGCAGCCCGGGACCACCAACAGATACGCAGTATTTT